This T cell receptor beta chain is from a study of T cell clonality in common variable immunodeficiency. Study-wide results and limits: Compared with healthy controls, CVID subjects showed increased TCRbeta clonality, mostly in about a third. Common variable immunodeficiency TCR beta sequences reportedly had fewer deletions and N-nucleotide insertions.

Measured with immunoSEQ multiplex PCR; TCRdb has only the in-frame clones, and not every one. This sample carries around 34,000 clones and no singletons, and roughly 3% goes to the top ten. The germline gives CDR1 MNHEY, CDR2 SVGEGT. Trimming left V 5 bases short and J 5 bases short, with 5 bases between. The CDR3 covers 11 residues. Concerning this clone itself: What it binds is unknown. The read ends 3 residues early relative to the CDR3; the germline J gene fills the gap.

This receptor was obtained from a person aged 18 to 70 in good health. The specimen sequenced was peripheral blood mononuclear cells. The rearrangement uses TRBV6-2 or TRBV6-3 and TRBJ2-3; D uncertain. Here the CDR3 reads CASSHLDTQYF. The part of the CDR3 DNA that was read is TGTGCCAGCAGTCATTTAGATACG.